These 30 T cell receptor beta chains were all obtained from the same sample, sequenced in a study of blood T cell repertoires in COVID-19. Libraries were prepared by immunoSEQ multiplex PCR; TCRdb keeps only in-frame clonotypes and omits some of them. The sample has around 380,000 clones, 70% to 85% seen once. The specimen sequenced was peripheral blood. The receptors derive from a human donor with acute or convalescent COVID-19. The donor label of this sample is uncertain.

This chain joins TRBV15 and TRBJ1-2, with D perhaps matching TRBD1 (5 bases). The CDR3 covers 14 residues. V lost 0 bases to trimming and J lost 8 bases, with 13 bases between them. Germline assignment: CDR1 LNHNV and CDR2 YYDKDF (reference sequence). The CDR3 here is CATSRDLGPEGYTF. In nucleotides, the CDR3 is TGTGCCACCAGCAGAGATTTGGGGCCCGAGGGCTACACCTTC.

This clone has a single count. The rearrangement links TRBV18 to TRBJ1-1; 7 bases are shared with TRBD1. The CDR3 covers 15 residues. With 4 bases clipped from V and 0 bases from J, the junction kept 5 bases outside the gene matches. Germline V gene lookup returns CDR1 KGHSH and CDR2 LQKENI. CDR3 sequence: CASSQGQRLNTEAFF. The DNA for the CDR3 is TGTGCCAGCTCACAGGGACAGCGATTGAACACTGAAGCTTTCTTT.

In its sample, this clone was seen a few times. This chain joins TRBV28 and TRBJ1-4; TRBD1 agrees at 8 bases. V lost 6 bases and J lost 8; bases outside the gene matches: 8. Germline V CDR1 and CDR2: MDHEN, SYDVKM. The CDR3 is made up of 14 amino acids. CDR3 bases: TGTGCCAGCAGCAGGAGACAGGGGAGGGAAAAACTGTTTTTT. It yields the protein CASSRRQGREKLFF.

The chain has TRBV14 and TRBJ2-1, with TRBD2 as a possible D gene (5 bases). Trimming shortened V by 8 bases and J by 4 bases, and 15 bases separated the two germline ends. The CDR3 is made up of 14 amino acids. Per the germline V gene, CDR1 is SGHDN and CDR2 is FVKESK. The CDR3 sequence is CASAAGRGYNEQFF. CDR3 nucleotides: TGTGCCAGCGCAGCAGGACGGGGTTACAATGAGCAGTTCTTC.

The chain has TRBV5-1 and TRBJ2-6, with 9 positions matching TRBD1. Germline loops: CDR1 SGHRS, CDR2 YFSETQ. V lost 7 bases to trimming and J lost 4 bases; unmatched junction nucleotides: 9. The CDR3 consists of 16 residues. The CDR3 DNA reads TGCGCCAGCTCTTTCGGGACAGGGAGAGGGGCCAACGTCCTGACTTTC. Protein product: CASSFGTGRGANVLTF.

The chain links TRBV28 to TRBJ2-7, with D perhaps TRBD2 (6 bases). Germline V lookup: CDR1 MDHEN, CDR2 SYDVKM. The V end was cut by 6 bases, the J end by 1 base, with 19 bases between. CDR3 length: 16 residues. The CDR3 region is CASSPAGRATSYEQYF. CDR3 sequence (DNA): TGTGCCAGCAGCCCGGCGGGGCGGGCCACGTCCTACGAGCAGTACTTC.

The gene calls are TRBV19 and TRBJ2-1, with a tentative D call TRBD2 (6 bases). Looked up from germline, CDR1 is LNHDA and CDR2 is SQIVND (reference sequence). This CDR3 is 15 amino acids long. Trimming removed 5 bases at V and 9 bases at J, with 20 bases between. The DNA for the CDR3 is TGTGCCAGTAGTCCCGGGCTAGCGAGAAGGGTTGAGCAGTTCTTC. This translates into CASSPGLARRVEQFF.

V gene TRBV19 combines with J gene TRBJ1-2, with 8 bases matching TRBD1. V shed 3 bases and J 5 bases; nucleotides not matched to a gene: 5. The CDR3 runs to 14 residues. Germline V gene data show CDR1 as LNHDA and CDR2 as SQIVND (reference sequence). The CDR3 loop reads CASSIRQGRYGYTF. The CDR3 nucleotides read TGTGCCAGTAGTATCAGACAGGGGCGTTATGGCTACACCTTC.

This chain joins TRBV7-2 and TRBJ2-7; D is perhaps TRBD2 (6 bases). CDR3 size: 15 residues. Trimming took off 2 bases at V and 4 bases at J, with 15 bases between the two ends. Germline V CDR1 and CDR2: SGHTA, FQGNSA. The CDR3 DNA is TGTGCCAGCAGCTTACAAGTCGGGAGTGGGTACGAGCAGTACTTC. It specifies CASSLQVGSGYEQYF.

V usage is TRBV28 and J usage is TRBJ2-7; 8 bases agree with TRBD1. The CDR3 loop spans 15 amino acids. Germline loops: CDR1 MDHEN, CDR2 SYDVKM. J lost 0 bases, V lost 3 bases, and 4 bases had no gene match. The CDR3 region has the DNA TGTGCCAGCAGTTTGGGGACAGGTGTCTCCTACGAGCAGTACTTC. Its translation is CASSLGTGVSYEQYF.

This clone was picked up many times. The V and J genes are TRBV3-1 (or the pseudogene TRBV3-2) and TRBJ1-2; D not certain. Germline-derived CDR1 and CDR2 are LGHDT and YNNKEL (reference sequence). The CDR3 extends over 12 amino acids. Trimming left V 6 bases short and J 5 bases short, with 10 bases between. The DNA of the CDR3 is TGTGCCAGCAGAGATGGAGGGTATGGCTACACCTTC. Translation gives CASRDGGYGYTF.

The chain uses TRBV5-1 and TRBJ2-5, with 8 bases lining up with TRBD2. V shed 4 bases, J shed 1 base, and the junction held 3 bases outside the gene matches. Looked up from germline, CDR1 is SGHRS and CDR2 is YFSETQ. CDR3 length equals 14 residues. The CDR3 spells CASSAGGPQETQYF. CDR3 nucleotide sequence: TGCGCCAGCAGCGCGGGGGGCCCCCAAGAGACCCAGTACTTC. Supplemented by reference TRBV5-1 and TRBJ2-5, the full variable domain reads KAGVTQTPRYLIKTRGQQVTLSCSPISGHRSVSWYQQTPGQGLQFLFEYFSETQRNKGNFPGRFSGRQFSNSRSEMNVSTLELGDSALYLCASSAGGPQETQYFGPGTRLLVL.

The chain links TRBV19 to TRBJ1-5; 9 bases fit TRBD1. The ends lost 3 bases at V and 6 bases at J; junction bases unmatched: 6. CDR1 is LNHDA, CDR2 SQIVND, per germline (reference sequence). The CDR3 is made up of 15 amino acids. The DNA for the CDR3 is TGTGCCAGTAGTATCGACAGGGGGAACACTCAGCCCCAGCATTTT. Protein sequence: CASSIDRGNTQPQHF.

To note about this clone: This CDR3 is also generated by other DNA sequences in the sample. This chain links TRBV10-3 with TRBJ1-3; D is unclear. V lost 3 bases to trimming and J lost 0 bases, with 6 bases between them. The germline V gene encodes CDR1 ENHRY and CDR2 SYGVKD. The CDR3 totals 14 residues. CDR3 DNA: TGTGCCATCAGTGACCCTAACTCTGGAAACACCATATATTTT. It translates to CAISDPNSGNTIYF.

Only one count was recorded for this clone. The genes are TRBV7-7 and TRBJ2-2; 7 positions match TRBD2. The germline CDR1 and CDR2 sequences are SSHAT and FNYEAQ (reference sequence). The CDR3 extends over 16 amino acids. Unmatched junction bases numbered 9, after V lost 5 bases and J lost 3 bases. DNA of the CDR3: TGTGCCAGCAGCAAAGTCTTCGCGGGAGACACCGGGGAGCTGTTTTTT. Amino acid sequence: CASSKVFAGDTGELFF. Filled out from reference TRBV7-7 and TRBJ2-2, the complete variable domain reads GAGVSQSPRYKVTKRGQDVTLRCDPISSHATLYWYQQALGQGPEFLTYFNYEAQPDKSGLPSDRFSAERPEGSISTLTIQRTEQRDSAMYRCASSKVFAGDTGELFFGEGSRLTVL.

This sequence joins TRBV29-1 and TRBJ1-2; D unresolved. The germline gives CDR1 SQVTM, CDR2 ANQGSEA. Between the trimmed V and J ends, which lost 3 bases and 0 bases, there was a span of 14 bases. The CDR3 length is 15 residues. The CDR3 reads CSVEGWADTNYGYTF. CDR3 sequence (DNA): TGCAGCGTTGAGGGTTGGGCAGACACTAACTATGGCTACACCTTC.

Here the CDR3 reads CASSFPGQGIHEQYF. CDR3 coding DNA: TGTGCCAGCAGCTTCCCGGGACAGGGCATACACGAGCAGTACTTC. The V gene is TRBV11-2, the J gene TRBJ2-7, with TRBD1 matching 9 bases. The CDR3 totals 15 residues. Germline CDR1 reads SGHAT; CDR2 reads FQNNGV. J gave up 5 bases and V 3 bases, and 8 bases lay outside the gene matches.

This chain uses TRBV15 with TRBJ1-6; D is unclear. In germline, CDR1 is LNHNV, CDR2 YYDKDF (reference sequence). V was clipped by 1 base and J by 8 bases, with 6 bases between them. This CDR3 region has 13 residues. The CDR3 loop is CATSRADYSPLHF. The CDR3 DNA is TGTGCCACCAGCAGAGCTGACTATTCACCCCTCCACTTT.

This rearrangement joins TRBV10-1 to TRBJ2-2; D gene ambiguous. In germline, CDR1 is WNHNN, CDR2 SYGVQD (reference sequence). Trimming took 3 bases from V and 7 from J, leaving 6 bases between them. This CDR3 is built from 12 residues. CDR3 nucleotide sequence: TGCGCCAGCAGTGAAATTCTCGGGGAGCTGTTTTTT. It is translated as CASSEILGELFF.

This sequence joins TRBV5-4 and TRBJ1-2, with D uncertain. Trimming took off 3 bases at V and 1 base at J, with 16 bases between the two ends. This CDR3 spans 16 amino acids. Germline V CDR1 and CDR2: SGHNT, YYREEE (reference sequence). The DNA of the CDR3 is TGTGCCAGCAGCTACCCAACAGAAAACTTTAACTATGGCTACACCTTC. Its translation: CASSYPTENFNYGYTF.

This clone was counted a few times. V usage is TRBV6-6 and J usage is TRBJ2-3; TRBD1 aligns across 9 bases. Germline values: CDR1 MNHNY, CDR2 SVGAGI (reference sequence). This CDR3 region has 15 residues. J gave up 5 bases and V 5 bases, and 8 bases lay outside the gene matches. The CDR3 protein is CASSRGQGIVDTQYF. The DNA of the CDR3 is TGTGCCAGCAGTCGGGGACAGGGAATTGTAGATACGCAGTATTTT.

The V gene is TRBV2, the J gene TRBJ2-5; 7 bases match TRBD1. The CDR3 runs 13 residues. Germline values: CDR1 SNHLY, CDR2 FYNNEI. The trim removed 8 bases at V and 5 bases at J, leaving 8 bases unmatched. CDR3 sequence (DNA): TGTGCCAGCGGGTTACAGGGGCAGGAGACCCAGTACTTC. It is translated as CASGLQGQETQYF.

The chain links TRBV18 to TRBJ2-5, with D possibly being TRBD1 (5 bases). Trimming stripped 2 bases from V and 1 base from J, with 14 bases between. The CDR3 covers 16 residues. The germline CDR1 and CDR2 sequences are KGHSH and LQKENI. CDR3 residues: CASSPGAATVQETQYF. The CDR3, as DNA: TGTGCCAGCTCACCAGGGGCAGCAACGGTCCAAGAGACCCAGTACTTC.

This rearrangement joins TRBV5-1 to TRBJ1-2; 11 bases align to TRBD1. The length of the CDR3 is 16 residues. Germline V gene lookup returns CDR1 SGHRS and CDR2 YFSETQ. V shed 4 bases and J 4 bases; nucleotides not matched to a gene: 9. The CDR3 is CASSPGPGQGAYGYTF. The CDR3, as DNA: TGCGCCAGCAGCCCCGGACCCGGACAGGGGGCCTATGGCTACACCTTC.

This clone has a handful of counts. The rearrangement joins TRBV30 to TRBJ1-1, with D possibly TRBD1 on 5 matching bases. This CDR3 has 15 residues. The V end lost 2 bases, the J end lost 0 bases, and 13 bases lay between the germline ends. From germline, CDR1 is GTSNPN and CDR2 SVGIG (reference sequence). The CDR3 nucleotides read TGTGCCTGGAGTCCTATAGACAGTTTGAACACTGAAGCTTTCTTT. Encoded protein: CAWSPIDSLNTEAFF.

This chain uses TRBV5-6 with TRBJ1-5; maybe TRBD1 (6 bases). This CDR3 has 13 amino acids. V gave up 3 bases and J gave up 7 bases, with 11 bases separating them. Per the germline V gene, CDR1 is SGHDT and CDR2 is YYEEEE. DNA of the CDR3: TGTGCCAGCAGCTGGGGGGGCGGACAGCCCCAGCATTTT. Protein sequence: CASSWGGGQPQHF.

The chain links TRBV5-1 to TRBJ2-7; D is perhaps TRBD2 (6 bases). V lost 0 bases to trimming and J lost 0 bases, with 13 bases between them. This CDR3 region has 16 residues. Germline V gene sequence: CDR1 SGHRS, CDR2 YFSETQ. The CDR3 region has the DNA TGCGCCAGCAGCTTGGCGTTAGGGACTGCCTCCTACGAGCAGTACTTC. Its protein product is CASSLALGTASYEQYF.

This CDR3 is CASSQDQGLAGANVLTF. In nucleotides, the CDR3 is TGTGCCAGCAGCCAAGATCAGGGACTAGCGGGGGCCAACGTCCTGACTTTC. The V call is TRBV3-1 (or the pseudogene TRBV3-2), the J call TRBJ2-6; TRBD2 aligns across 10 bases. Germline CDR1 LGHDT, CDR2 YNNKEL (reference sequence). The ends lost 0 bases at V and 4 bases at J; junction bases unmatched: 3. The CDR3 runs 17 residues.

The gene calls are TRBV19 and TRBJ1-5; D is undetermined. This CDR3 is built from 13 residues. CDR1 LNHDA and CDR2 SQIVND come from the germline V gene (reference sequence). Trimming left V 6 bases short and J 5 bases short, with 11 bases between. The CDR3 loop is CASSKGRHQPQHF. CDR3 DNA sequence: TGTGCCAGTAGCAAAGGGAGGCATCAGCCCCAGCATTTT. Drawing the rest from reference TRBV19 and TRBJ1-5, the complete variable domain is DGGITQSPKYLFRKEGQNVTLSCEQNLNHDAMYWYRQDPGQGLRLIYYSQIVNDFQKGDIAEGYSVSREKKESFPLTVTSAQKNPTAFYLCASSKGRHQPQHFGDGTRLSIL.

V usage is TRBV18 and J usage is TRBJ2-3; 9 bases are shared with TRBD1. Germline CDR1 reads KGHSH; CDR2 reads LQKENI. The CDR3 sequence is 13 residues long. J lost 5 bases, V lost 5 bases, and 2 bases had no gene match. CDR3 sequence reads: CASSGQGRDTQYF. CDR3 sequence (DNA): TGTGCCAGCTCAGGACAGGGGAGAGATACGCAGTATTTT.